This T cell receptor (beta chain) was identified in a study of blood T cell repertoires in COVID-19. Turning to the study itself: The cDNA or gDNA used as material had been derived from T cells, B-cell-depleted T cells, or PBMCs.

Original methodology: The assay estimated nucleated cells by amplifying reference gene primers. TCRdb's table, derived via immunoSEQ multiplex PCR, lists solely in-frame clones and lacks some. V and J calls plus clone size are reproduced from that table; the DNA served to infer D and trimming. This sample yields roughly 300,000 clones, of which 80% to 90% are seen a single time; around 4% belongs to the top ten. Adults between roughly 18 and 95 years of age took part from more than 20 US areas. The receptor was derived from a woman between 35 and 50 years old with acute COVID-19. Material for sequencing was PBMCs or T cells enriched from blood (not recorded which).

The CDR3 region has the DNA TGCGCCAGCAGCTTGGACAGCATGAACACTGAAGCTTTCTTT. Translation gives CASSLDSMNTEAFF. The chain links TRBV5-1 to TRBJ1-1; unclear D gene. Trimming stripped 0 bases from V and 0 bases from J, with 6 bases between. The germline V gene has CDR1 SGHRS and CDR2 YFSETQ. The CDR3 is 14 amino acids.